Below are 2 T cell receptor beta chains sequenced from a single sample in a study of response to subunit inactivated influenza vaccine. MiXCR, applied by TCRdb to the RT-PCR reads, yields one record per CDR3 protein. Among hundreds of thousands of distinct CDR3 sequences, over 11% were seen once, and the ten largest hold 5.5% to 8%. This sample comprised PBMCs from blood, obtained around 14 days before vaccination. Receptors originate from a man aged 50-59 years who received an inactivated influenza vaccine.

The chain recombines TRBV9 with TRBJ1-5; no definite D call. Per the germline V gene, CDR1 is SGDLS and CDR2 is YYNGEE. This CDR3 region has 14 residues. With 0 bases removed from V and 4 bases from J, the gap between germline ends came to 8 bases. The CDR3 DNA is TGTGCCAGCAGCGTAGGGGCGAGGAATCAGCCCCAGCATTTT. This translates into CASSVGARNQPQHF.

There are a few counts of this clonotype. V is TRBV24-1 and J is TRBJ2-2; 14 bases line up with TRBD2. Unmatched junction bases numbered 10, after V lost 4 bases and J lost 1 base. The CDR3 spans 20 residues. Germline V gene sequence: CDR1 KGHDR, CDR2 SFDVKD. CDR3 DNA: TGTGCCACCAGTGACCCGGCCGGGACTAGCGGGGGCATGAACACCGGGGAGCTGTTTTTT. Residues: CATSDPAGTSGGMNTGELFF.